These T cell receptor beta chains were read from a single sample in a study of OX40 agonist ivuxolimab in advanced cancers. Assay used: immunoSEQ multiplex PCR; TCRdb lists only in-frame clones, some missing. The sample has more than 70,000 clones; around 80% are singletons. This specimen consisted of CD4+ or CD8+ T cells sorted from blood, obtained in a trial of the OX40 agonist ivuxolimab. All receptors derive from an adult with an advanced solid tumor such as melanoma, head and neck, liver or kidney cancer. CDR3s include the opening cysteine and the closing phenylalanine or tryptophan. A D gene is named only where the DNA matches it firmly. Size tells how often a clone was seen (once, few, many) or the class of an expanded clone, and some rows leave it out.

-	TRBV28	-	TRBJ1-5	CASSLGEYQPQHF	TGTGCCAGCAGTTTAGGGGAGTACCAGCCCCAGCATTTT
-	TRBV7-2	-	TRBJ2-1	CASSSMTASYNEQFF	TGTGCCAGCTCATCCATGACCGCCTCCTACAATGAGCAGTTCTTC
-	TRBV28	-	TRBJ2-5	CASRVPGRSQETQYF	TGTGCCAGCAGGGTTCCGGGGAGGTCCCAAGAGACCCAGTACTTC
-	TRBV7-8	-	TRBJ2-5	CASSFGPETQYF	TGTGCCAGCAGCTTTGGTCCGGAGACCCAGTACTTC
-	TRBV7-6	once	TRBJ1-3	CASSLGPGAGNTIYF	TGTGCCAGCAGCTTAGGGCCAGGGGCTGGAAACACCATATATTTT
-	TRBV7-2	-	TRBJ2-7	CASSLGADYEQYF	TGTGCCAGCAGCTTAGGGGCAGACTACGAGCAGTACTTC
-	TRBV5-1	-	TRBJ1-1	CASSLDNRGYAEAFF	TGCGCCAGCAGCTTGGATAATAGGGGGTACGCTGAAGCTTTCTTT
-	TRBV5-1	-	TRBJ1-2	CASSAVRAGYGYTF	TGCGCCAGCAGCGCTGTCAGGGCGGGCTATGGCTACACCTTC
TRBD1	TRBV5-1	-	TRBJ2-3	CASSLARGRGDTQYF	TGCGCCAGCAGCTTGGCCAGGGGGCGAGGAGATACGCAGTATTTT
-	TRBV19	-	TRBJ1-1	CASSIDRDTEAFF	TGTGCCAGTAGTATTGACCGCGACACTGAAGCTTTCTTT
-	TRBV7-9	-	TRBJ2-3	CASSLDQLGTDTQYF	TGTGCCAGCAGCTTAGACCAGCTTGGCACAGATACGCAGTATTTT
-	TRBV18	-	TRBJ2-5	CASSPLEQPTQYF	TGTGCCAGCTCACCACTGGAACAGCCAACCCAGTACTTC
-	TRBV5-6	few	TRBJ2-3	CASSLGPASDTQYF	TGTGCCAGCAGCTTGGGGCCGGCCTCAGATACGCAGTATTTT
-	TRBV20-1	-	TRBJ1-2	CSVRGYGYTF	TGCAGTGTTCGGGGGTATGGCTACACCTTC
-	TRBV30	-	TRBJ1-4	CAWSAGHGINEKLFF	TGTGCCTGGAGTGCGGGTCACGGAATTAATGAAAAACTGTTTTTT
TRBD2	TRBV7-3	few	TRBJ2-1	CASSLELAGPNEQFF	TGTGCCAGCAGCTTAGAACTAGCGGGACCCAATGAGCAGTTCTTC
TRBD1	TRBV6-1	-	TRBJ1-1	CASRGTGGNAEAFF	TGTGCCAGCAGGGGGACAGGGGGCAACGCTGAAGCTTTCTTT
-	TRBV6-5	-	TRBJ1-3	CASSRGQTGNTIYF	TGTGCCAGCAGCCGCGGACAGACCGGAAACACCATATATTTT
-	TRBV7-9	-	TRBJ2-2	CASSDPGATNTGELFF	TGTGCCAGCAGCGACCCGGGGGCTACGAACACCGGGGAGCTGTTTTTT
-	TRBV19	-	TRBJ1-5	CASSSPQGLGNQPQHF	TGTGCCAGTAGTAGCCCACAGGGTCTGGGCAATCAGCCCCAGCATTTT
TRBD1	TRBV7-7	-	TRBJ2-1	CASSLVQGAGEQFF	TGTGCCAGCAGCTTAGTCCAGGGGGCAGGTGAGCAGTTCTTC
TRBD2	TRBV28	-	TRBJ2-2	CASSSGGNVELFF	TGTGCCAGCAGTTCGGGGGGGAACGTCGAGCTGTTTTTT
TRBD1	TRBV7-4	once	TRBJ2-7	CASSFRTGSSYEQYF	TGTGCCAGCAGCTTCCGGACAGGGAGCTCCTACGAGCAGTACTTC
-	TRBV11-2	-	TRBJ2-1	CASSLVRGNEQFF	TGTGCCAGCAGCTTAGTACGGGGGAATGAGCAGTTCTTC
-	TRBV19	-	TRBJ2-5	CASSIWGETQYF	TGTGCCAGTAGTATCTGGGGGGAGACCCAGTACTTC
-	TRBV7-2	-	TRBJ1-2	CASSLFGQPYGYTF	TGTGCCAGCAGCTTATTTGGGCAGCCCTATGGCTACACCTTC
TRBD2	TRBV2	-	TRBJ2-3	CAARRLAGFPDF	TGTGCCGCACGCCGACTAGCGGGCTTCCCAGATTTT
-	TRBV20-1	-	TRBJ2-7	CSASVLYEQYF	TGCAGTGCTAGCGTACTCTACGAGCAGTACTTC
TRBD1	TRBV7-2	-	TRBJ1-1	CASSRDRNTEAFF	TGTGCCAGCAGCCGGGACAGGAACACTGAAGCTTTCTTT
-	TRBV5-4	-	TRBJ1-4	CASSLWGQTKLFF	TGTGCCAGCAGCCTGTGGGGCCAGACAAAACTGTTTTTT
TRBD1	TRBV6-4	-	TRBJ2-1	CASSEGTGVYNEQFF	TGTGCCAGCAGTGAGGGGACAGGGGTCTACAATGAGCAGTTCTTC
TRBD2	TRBV4-1	-	TRBJ2-2	CASSHGLAGLGELFF	TGCGCCAGCAGCCACGGACTAGCGGGACTCGGGGAGCTGTTTTTT
TRBD1	TRBV7-8	-	TRBJ1-5	CASSPLGWQGGDSNQPQHF	TGTGCCAGCAGCCCGCTAGGATGGCAGGGGGGAGATAGCAATCAGCCCCAGCATTTT
-	TRBV2	-	TRBJ1-5	CASSGVYSNQPQHF	TGTGCCAGCAGTGGGGTCTATAGCAATCAGCCCCAGCATTTT
TRBD2	TRBV6-1	-	TRBJ2-5	CASKGRTSLETQYF	TGTGCCAGCAAGGGGAGGACTAGTCTAGAGACCCAGTACTTC
-	TRBV19	-	TRBJ1-5	CASIESGANNQPQHF	TGTGCCAGTATCGAGTCGGGGGCTAACAATCAGCCCCAGCATTTT
-	TRBV5-1	-	TRBJ1-2	CASSPTPRVANYGYTF	TGCGCCAGCAGCCCCACGCCCAGGGTAGCTAACTATGGCTACACCTTC
-	TRBV6-6	-	TRBJ2-7	CASSYGSVAYEQYF	TGTGCCAGCAGTTACGGCTCTGTAGCCTACGAGCAGTACTTC
-	TRBV5-5	-	TRBJ2-7	CASSNIRTVWSAEQYF	TGTGCCAGCAGCAACATAAGGACGGTCTGGAGCGCCGAGCAGTACTTC
-	TRBV2	-	TRBJ1-1	CASSLRTDNTEAFF	TGTGCCAGCAGCCTCAGGACAGATAACACTGAAGCTTTCTTT
TRBD2	TRBV7-9	-	TRBJ2-1	CASRTPGLAYNEQFF	TGTGCCAGCAGGACTCCGGGACTAGCATACAATGAGCAGTTCTTC
-	TRBV5-4	many	TRBJ2-7	CASSRARDGPFGEQYF	TGTGCCAGCAGCCGCGCTCGGGACGGCCCTTTCGGCGAGCAGTACTTC
-	TRBV7-9	few	TRBJ1-5	CASSLAGANQPQHF	TGTGCCAGCAGCTTAGCAGGGGCCAATCAGCCCCAGCATTTT